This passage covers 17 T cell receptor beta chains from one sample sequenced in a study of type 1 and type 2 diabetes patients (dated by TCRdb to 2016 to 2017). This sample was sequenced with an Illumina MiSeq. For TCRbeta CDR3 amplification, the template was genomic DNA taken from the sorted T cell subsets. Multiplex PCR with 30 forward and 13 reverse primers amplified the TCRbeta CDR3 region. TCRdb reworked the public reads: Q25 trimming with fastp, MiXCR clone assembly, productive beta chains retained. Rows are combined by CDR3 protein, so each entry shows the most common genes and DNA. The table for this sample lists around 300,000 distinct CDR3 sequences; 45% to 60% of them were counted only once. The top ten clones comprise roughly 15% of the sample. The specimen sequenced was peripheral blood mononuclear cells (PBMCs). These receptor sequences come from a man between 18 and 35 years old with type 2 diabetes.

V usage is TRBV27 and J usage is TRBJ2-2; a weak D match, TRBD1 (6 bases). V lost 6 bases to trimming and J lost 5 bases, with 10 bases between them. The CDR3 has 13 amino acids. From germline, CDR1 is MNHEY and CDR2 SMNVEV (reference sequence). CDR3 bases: TGTGCCAGCAGCAAAGGGGGAACCGGGGAGCTGTTTTTT. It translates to CASSKGGTGELFF.

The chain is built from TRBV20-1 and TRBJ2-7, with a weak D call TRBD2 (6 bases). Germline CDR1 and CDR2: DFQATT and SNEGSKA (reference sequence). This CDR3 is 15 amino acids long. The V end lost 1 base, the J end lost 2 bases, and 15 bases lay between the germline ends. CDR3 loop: CSARAEVSGTYEQYF. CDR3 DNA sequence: TGCAGTGCTAGAGCTGAAGTTAGCGGTACCTACGAGCAGTACTTC.

The chain's CDR3 is CASRSSGSGAETQYF. The CDR3, as DNA: TGTGCCAGCAGATCCTCGGGTAGCGGGGCAGAGACCCAGTACTTC. The rearrangement uses TRBV7-3 and TRBJ2-5, with 8 positions matching TRBD2. There are 15 residues in the CDR3. Germline-derived CDR1 and CDR2 are SGHTA and FQGTGA. The ends lost 6 bases at V and 4 bases at J; junction bases unmatched: 10.

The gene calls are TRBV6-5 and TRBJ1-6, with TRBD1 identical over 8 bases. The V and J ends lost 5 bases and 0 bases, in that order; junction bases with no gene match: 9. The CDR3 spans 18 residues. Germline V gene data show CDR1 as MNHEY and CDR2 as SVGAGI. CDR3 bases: TGTGCCAGCAGTAAAGACAGGGGAAGTAGCTCCTATAATTCACCCCTCCACTTT. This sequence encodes CASSKDRGSSSYNSPLHF.

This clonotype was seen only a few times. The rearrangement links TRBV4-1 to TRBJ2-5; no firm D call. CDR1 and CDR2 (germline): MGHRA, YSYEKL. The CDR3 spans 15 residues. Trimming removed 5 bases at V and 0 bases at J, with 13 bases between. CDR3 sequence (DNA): TGCGCCAGCAGCGCGACCGTTTTGTACCAAGAGACCCAGTACTTC. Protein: CASSATVLYQETQYF.

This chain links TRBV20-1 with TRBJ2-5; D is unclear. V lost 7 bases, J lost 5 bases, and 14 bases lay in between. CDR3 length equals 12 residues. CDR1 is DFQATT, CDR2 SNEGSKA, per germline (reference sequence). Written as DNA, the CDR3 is TGCAGTGTCGCCGACTTCGGCGAGACCCAGTACTTC. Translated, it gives CSVADFGETQYF.

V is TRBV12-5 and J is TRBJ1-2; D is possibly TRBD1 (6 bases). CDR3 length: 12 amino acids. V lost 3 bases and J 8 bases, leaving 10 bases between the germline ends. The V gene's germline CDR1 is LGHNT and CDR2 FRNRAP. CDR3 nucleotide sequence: TGTGCTAGTGGTTTCGGGGGGCGAGGCTACACCTTC. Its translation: CASGFGGRGYTF.

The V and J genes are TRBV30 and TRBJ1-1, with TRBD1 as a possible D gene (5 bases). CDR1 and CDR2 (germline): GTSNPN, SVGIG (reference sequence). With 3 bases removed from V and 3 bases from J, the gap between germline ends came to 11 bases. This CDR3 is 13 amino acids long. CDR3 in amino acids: CAWSEDSYTEAFF. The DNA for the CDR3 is TGTGCCTGGAGCGAAGACAGCTACACTGAAGCTTTCTTT. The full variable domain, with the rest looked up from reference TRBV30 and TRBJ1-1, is SQTIHQWPATLVQPVGSPLSLECTVEGTSNPNLYWYRQAAGRGLQLLFYSVGIGQISSEVPQNLSASRPQDRQFILSSKKLLLSDSGFYLCAWSEDSYTEAFFGQGTRLTVV.

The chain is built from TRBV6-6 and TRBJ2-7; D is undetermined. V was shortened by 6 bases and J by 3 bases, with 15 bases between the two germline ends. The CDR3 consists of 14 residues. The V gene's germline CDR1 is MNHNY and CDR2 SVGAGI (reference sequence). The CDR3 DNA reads TGTGCCAGCAGCGTGGACCGGCCAGGCTACGAGCAGTACTTC. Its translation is CASSVDRPGYEQYF.

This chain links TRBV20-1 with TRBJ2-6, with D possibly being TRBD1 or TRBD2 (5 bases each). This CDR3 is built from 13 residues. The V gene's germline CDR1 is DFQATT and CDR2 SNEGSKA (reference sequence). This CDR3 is CSGIGVGANVLTF. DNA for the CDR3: TGCAGCGGGATAGGGGTCGGGGCCAACGTCCTGACTTTC.

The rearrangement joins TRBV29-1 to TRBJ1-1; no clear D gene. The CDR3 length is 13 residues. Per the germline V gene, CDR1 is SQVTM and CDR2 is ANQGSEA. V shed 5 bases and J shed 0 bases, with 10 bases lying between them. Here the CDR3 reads CSVSEGVNTEAFF. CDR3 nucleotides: TGCAGCGTTTCGGAGGGAGTGAACACTGAAGCTTTCTTT.

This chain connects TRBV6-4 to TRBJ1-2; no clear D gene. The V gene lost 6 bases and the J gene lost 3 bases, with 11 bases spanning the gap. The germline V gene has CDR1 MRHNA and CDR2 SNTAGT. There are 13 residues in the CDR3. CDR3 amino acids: CASRPGNHYGYTF. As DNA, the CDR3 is TGTGCCAGCAGACCCGGAAACCACTATGGCTACACCTTC.

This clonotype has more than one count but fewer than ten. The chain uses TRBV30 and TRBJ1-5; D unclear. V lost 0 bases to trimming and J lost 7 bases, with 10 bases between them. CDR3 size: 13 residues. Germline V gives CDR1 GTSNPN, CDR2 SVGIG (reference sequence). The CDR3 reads CAWSVDEGQPQHF. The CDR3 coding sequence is TGTGCCTGGAGTGTAGATGAGGGACAGCCCCAGCATTTT.

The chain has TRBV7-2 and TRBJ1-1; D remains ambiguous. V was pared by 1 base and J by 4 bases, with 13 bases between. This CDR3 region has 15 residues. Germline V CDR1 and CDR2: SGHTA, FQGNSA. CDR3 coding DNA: TGTGCCAGCAGCTTAGACGGAGGAGGCGGCACTGAAGCTTTCTTT. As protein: CASSLDGGGGTEAFF.

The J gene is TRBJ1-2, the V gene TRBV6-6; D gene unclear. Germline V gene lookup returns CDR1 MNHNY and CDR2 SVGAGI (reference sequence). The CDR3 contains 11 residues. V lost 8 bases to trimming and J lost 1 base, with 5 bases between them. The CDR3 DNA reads TGTGCCAGCGCTCATAACTATGGCTACACCTTC. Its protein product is CASAHNYGYTF.

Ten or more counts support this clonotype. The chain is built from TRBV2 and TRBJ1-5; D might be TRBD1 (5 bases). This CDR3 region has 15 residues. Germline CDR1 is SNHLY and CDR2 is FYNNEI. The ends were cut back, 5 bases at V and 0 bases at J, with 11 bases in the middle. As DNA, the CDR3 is TGTGCCAGCAGTTACGGGACGGCTAGCAATCAGCCCCAGCATTTT. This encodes CASSYGTASNQPQHF.

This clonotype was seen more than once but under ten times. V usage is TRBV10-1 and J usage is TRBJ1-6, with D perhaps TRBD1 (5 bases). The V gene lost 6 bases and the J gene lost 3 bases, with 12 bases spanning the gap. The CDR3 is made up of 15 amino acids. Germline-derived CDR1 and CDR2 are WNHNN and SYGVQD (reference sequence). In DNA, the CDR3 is TGCGCCAGCAGGTCAGACAGTCACTATAATTCACCCCTCCACTTT. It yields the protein CASRSDSHYNSPLHF.